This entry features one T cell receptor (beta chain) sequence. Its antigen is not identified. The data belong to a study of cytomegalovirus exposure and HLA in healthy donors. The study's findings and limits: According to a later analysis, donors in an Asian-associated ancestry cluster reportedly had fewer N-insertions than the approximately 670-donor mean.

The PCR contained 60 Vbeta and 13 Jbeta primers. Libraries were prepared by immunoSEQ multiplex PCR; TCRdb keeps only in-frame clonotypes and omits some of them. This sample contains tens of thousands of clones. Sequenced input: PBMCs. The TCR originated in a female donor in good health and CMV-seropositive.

The CDR3 loop reads CASSANGGGEQYF. CDR3 bases: TGTGCCAGCAGCGCGAATGGGGGAGGCGAGCAGTACTTC. The rearrangement joins TRBV9 to TRBJ2-7; D perhaps matches TRBD2 (6 bases). With 3 bases removed from V and 6 bases from J, the gap between germline ends came to 13 bases. Germline V gene data show CDR1 as SGDLS and CDR2 as YYNGEE. This CDR3 region has 13 residues.